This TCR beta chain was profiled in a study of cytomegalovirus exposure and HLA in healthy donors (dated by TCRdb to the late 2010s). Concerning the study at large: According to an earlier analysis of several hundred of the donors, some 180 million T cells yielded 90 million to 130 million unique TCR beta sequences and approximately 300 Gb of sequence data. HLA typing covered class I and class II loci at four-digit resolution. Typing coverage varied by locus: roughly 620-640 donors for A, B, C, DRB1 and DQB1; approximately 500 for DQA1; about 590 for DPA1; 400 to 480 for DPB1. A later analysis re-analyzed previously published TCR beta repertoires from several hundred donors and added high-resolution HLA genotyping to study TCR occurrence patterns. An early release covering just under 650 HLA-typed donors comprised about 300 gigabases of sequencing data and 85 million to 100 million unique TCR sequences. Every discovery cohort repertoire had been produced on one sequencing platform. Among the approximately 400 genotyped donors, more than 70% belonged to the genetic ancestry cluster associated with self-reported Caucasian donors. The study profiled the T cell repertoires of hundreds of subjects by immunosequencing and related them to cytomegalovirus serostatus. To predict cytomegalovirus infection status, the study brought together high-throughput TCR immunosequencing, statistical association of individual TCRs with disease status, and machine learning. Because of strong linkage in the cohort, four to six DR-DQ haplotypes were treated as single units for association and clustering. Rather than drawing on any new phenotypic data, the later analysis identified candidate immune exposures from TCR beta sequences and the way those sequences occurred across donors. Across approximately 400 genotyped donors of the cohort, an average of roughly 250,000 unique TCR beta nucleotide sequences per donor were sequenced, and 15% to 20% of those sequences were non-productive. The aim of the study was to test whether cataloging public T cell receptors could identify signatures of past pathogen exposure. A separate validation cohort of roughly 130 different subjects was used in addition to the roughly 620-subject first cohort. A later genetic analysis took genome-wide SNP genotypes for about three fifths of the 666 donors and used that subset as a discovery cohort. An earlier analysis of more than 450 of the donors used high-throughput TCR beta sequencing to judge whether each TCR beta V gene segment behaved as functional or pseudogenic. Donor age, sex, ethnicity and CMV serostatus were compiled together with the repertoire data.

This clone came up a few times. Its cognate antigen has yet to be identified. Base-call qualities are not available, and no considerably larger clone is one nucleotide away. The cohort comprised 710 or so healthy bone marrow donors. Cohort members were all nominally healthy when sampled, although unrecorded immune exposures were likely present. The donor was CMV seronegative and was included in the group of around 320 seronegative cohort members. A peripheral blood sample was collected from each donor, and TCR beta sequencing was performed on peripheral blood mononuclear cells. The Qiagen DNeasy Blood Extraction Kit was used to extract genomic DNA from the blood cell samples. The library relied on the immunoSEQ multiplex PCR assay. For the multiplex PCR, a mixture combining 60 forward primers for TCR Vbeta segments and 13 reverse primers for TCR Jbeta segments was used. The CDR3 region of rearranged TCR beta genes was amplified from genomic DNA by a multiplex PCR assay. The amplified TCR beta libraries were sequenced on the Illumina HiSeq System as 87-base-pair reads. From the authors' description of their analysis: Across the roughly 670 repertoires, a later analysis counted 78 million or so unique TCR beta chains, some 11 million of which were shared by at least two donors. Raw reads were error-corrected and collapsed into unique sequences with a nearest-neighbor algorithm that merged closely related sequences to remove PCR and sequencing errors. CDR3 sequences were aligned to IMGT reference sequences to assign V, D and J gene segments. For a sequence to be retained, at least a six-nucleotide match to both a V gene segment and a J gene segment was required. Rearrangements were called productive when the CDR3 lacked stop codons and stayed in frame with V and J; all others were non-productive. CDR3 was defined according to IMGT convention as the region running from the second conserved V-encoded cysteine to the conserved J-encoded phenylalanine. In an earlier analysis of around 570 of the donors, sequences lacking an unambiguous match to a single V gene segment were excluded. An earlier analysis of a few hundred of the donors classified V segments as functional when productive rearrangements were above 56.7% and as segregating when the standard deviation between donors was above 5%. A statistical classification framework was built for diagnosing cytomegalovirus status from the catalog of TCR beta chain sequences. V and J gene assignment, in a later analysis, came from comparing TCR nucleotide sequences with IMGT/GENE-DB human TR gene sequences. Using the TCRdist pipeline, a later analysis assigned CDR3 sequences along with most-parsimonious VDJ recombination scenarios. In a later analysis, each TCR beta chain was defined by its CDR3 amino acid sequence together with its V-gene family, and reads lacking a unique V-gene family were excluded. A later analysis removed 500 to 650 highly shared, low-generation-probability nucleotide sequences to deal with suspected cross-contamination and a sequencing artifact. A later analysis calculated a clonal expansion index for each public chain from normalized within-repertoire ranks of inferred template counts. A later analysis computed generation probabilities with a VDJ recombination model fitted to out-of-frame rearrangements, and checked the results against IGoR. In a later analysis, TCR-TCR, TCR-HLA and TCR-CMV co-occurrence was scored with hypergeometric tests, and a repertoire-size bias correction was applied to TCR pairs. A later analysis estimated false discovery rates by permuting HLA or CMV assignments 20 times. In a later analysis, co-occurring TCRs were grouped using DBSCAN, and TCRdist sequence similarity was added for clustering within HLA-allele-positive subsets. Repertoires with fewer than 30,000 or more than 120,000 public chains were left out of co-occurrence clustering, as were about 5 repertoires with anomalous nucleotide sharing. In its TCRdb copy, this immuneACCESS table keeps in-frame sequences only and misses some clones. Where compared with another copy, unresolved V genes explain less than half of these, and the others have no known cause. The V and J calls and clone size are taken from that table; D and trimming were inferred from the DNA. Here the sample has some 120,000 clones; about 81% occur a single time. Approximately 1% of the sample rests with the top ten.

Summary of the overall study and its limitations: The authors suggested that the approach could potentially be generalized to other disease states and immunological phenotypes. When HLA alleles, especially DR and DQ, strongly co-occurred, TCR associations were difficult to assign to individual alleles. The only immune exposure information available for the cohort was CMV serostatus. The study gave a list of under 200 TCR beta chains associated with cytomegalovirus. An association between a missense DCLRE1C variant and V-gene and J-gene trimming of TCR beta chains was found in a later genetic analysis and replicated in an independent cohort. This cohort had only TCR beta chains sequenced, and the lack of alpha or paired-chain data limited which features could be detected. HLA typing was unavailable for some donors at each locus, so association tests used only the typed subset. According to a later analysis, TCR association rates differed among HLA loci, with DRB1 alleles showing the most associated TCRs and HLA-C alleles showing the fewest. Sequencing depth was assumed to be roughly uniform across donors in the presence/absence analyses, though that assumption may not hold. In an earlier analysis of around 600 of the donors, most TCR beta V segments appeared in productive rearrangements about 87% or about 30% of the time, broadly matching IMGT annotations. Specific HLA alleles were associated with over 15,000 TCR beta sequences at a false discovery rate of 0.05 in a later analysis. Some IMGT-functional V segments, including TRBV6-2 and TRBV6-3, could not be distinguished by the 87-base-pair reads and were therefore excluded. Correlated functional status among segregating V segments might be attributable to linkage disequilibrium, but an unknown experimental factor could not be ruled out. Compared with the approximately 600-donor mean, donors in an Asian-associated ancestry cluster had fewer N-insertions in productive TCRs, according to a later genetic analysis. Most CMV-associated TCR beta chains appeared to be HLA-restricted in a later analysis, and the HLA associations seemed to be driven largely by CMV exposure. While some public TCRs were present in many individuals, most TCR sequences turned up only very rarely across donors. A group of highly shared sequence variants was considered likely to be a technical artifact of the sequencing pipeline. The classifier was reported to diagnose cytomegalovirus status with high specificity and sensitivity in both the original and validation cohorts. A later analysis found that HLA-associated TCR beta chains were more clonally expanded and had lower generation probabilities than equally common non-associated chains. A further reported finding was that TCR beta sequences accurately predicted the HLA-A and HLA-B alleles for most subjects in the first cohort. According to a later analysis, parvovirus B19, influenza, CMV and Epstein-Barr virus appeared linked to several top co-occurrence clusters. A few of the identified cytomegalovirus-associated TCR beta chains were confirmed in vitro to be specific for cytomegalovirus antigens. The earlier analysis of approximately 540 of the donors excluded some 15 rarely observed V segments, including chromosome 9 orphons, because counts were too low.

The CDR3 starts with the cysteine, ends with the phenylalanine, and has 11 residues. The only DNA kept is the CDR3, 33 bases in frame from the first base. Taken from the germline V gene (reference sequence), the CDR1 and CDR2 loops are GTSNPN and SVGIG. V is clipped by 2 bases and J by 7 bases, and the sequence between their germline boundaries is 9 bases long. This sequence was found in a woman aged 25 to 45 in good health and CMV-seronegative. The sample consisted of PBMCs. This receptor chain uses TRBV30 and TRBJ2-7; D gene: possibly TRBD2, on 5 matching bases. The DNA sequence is TGTGCCTGGAGTACGGGAAGGGAGCAGTACTTC. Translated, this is CAWSTGREQYF. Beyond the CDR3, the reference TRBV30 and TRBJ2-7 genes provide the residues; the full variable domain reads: SQTIHQWPATLVQPVGSPLSLECTVEGTSNPNLYWYRQAAGRGLQLLFYSVGIGQISSEVPQNLSASRPQDRQFILSSKKLLLSDSGFYLCAWSTGREQYFGPGTRLTVT.